The clone carrying this T cell receptor (beta chain) has a handful of counts. This specimen comes from a study of early T cells in non-severe SARS-CoV-2 infection. Study as a whole: Chains stayed unpaired after sequencing of bulk RNA from unsorted whole blood.

The CDR3 length is 14 residues. V was cut by 4 bases and J by 0 bases, with 10 bases left in between. The germline V gene encodes CDR1 SGHRS and CDR2 YFSETQ. TCRdb re-called the 5' RACE reads through MiXCR, storing one row per CDR3 protein. The sample gives around 76,000 distinct CDR3 sequences, less than 15% of which show up once; about 3.9% is in the top ten. The TCR comes from an adult who was a healthcare worker with PCR-confirmed SARS-CoV-2 infection or an uninfected control (not recorded which). The specimen sequenced was whole blood. This chain links TRBV5-1 with TRBJ1-1, with a possible D match to TRBD1 (5 bases). CDR3 loop: CASSIIGVNTEAFF. Here the CDR3 DNA reads TGCGCCAGCAGCATTATAGGGGTGAACACTGAAGCTTTCTTT.